The present T cell receptor beta chain was sequenced within a study of T cell responses to AZD1222 COVID-19 vaccine. Study-wide results and caveats: Seropositivity was recorded at baseline in only six AZD1222 recipients.

The junction had 17 bases not matched to a gene; V was cut back by 5 bases and J by 4 bases. Germline assignment: CDR1 MNHEY and CDR2 SMNVEV (reference sequence). The CDR3 spans 18 residues. The assay was immunoSEQ multiplex PCR, and TCRdb's table has in-frame clones only and misses some. The table has around 180,000 clones, 90% seen once. On this clone itself: Its antigen is still unknown.

This receptor was obtained from an adult in good health. The sample consisted of peripheral blood, taken on day 0 of AZD1222 vaccination. This sequence joins TRBV27 and TRBJ1-2, with 9 bases fitting TRBD1. The CDR3 region is CASSTTGTGFNFRYGYTF. CDR3 DNA sequence: TGTGCCAGCAGTACCACGGGGACAGGGTTCAACTTCCGCTATGGCTACACCTTC.